This TCR beta chain appears in the sequencing data of a study of metastatic and nonmetastatic thyroid tumors. Study-level background: The authors compared repertoires across blood and tumor or nodule tissue from malignant and benign thyroid patients.

General study results and limits: Patients with malignant thyroid tumors reportedly had significantly higher TCR beta diversity than those with benign nodules, in blood and tumor.

This clone rates as medium-sized (0.01 to 0.1%). Its antigen is not identified. V was clipped by 8 bases and J by 3 bases, with 16 bases between them. The CDR3 length is 14 residues. The germline gives CDR1 MNHNS, CDR2 SASEGT. As handled by the study authors: A distant-metastasis classifier for papillary thyroid cancer was built using CDR3 differences across clinicopathological groups. Through MiXCR, TCRdb re-clonotyped the PCR reads. The V and J calls and clone size come from TCRdb's table, not from the authors' own analysis. The sample carries about 27,000 clones, approximately 16% recorded once. Each patient went into thyroid surgery without having received any treatment.

V is TRBV6-1 and J is TRBJ1-1, with D tentatively TRBD1 (6 bases). The sample consisted of blood. The receptor comes from a male donor with papillary thyroid cancer or a benign thyroid nodule (not recorded which). Some clones in this sample may be carry-over from other donors' samples. The CDR3 region is CASGGRTVDTEAFF. CDR3 bases: TGTGCCAGCGGGGGGAGGACAGTCGACACTGAAGCTTTCTTT.